The 5 T cell receptor beta chains listed next were all sequenced from one sample in a study of preoperative IRX-2 immunotherapy in early breast cancer. The data were produced by immunoSEQ multiplex PCR, yet TCRdb's version contains in-frame clones alone and is incomplete. The sample holds around 57,000 clones, roughly 94% seen once. Indicated treatment: preoperative locoregional IRX-2 cytokine immunotherapy. The sample here was taken from a patient treated with IRX-2 immunotherapy. The receptors stem from a human donor with breast cancer.

This chain connects TRBV5-6 to TRBJ1-5; no clear D gene. CDR1 is SGHDT, CDR2 YYEEEE, per germline. Trimming stripped 4 bases from V and 5 bases from J, with 13 bases between. This CDR3 region has 14 residues. The CDR3 DNA follows: TGTGCCAGCAGCCCCCGAGCGTCAGATCAGCCCCAGCATTTT. Amino acids: CASSPRASDQPQHF.

The chain couples TRBV6-5 to TRBJ1-4; unclear D gene. Germline-derived CDR1 and CDR2 are MNHEY and SVGAGI. The CDR3 loop spans 16 amino acids. V was clipped by 3 bases and J by 6 bases, with 17 bases between them. In DNA form, the CDR3 reads TGTGCCAGCAGTTATGCGGGTTGGAGTACGGATGAAAAACTGTTTTTT. Protein product: CASSYAGWSTDEKLFF.

CDR3 sequence (DNA): TGTGCCAGCAGCTGGTTCCGGCTAGCGGGAGCAGAGACCCAGTACTTC. Protein product: CASSWFRLAGAETQYF. V and J are TRBV7-6 and TRBJ2-5; 10 bases fit TRBD2. The germline CDR1 and CDR2 sequences are SGHVS and FNYEAQ. The CDR3 is 16 amino acids. The junction had 9 bases not matched to a gene; V was cut back by 4 bases and J by 4 bases.

Details on this clone: Other DNA sequences in the same sample also yield this CDR3. The chain recombines TRBV28 with TRBJ2-1, with 11 bases matching TRBD2. This CDR3 comprises 13 residues. V was clipped by 8 bases and J by 3 bases; unmatched bases: 0. The germline CDR1 and CDR2 sequences are MDHEN and SYDVKM. CDR3 bases: TGTGCCAGCGGGACTAGCGGCTACAATGAGCAGTTCTTC. Its protein is CASGTSGYNEQFF.

The genes are TRBV5-4 and TRBJ1-6; 7 nucleotides line up with TRBD1. J gave up 9 bases and V 0 bases, and 6 bases lay outside the gene matches. This CDR3 region has 15 residues. The germline V gene has CDR1 SGHNT and CDR2 YYREEE (reference sequence). CDR3 DNA: TGTGCCAGCAGCTTGGCGACAGGGCGGGGTTCACCCCTCCACTTT. Amino acids: CASSLATGRGSPLHF.